Given below is one TCR beta chain in context. This specimen belongs to a study of blood T cell repertoires in COVID-19. Across the study: COVID-19 samples collected from the United States, Italy and Spain covered acute and convalescent phases. In each case, the material was cDNA or gDNA derived from T cells, B-cell-depleted T cells, or PBMCs.

Per the original data handling: Nucleated cell counts were estimated from reference gene primer amplification. Repertoires were generated with immunoSEQ multiplex PCR, while TCRdb's copy carries only in-frame clones and drops some. D and trimming were read from the DNA, whereas the V and J calls and clone size are those reported in that table. In the table there are around 230,000 clones, about nine tenths of which are singletons. Cohorts were determined from participant-reported clinical history. V was cut by 5 bases and J by 10 bases, with 9 bases left in between. This CDR3 spans 11 amino acids. CDR1 SNHLY and CDR2 FYNNEI come from the germline V gene.

Sequenced: PBMCs or T cells enriched from blood (not recorded which). The receptor was derived from a woman aged 35 to 49 with acute COVID-19. The chain uses TRBV2 and TRBJ1-3, with D possibly being TRBD1 (5 bases). This CDR3 reads CASSTTETIYF. For the CDR3, the DNA is TGTGCCAGCAGTACGACAGAGACCATATATTTT.